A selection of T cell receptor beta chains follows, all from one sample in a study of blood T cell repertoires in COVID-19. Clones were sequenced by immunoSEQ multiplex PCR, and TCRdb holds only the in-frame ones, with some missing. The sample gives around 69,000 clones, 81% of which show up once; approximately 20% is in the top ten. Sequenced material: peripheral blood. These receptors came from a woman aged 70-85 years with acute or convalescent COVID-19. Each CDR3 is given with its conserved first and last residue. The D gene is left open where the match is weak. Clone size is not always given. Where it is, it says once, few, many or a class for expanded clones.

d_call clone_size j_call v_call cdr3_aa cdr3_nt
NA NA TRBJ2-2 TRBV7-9 CASSFSSGELFF TGTGCCAGCAGCTTTAGCAGCGGGGAGCTGTTTTTT
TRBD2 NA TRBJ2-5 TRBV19 CASSRPGGAETQYF TGTGCCAGTAGTAGACCGGGGGGGGCCGAGACCCAGTACTTC
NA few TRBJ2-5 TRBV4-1 CASSQDRRTETQYF TGCGCCAGCAGCCAAGATAGGAGGACGGAGACCCAGTACTTC
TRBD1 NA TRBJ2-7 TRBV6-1 CASSEYQGDYEQYF TGTGCCAGCAGTGAGTACCAGGGGGATTACGAGCAGTACTTC
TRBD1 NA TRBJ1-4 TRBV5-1 CASSWGQGSEKLFF TGCGCCAGCAGCTGGGGACAGGGAAGCGAAAAACTGTTTTTT
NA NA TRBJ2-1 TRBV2 CASSEDTYNEQFF TGTGCCAGCAGTGAGGACACTTACAATGAGCAGTTCTTC
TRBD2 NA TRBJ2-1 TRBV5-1 CASSSGLAGDNEQFF TGCGCCAGCAGCTCGGGACTAGCGGGGGACAATGAGCAGTTCTTC
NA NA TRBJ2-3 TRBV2 CASSDWSADTQYF TGTGCCAGCAGTGATTGGTCGGCAGATACGCAGTATTTT
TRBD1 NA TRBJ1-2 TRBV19 CASIRTGGRDGYTF TGTGCCAGTATCCGAACAGGGGGCAGGGATGGCTACACCTTC
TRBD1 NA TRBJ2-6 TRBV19 CASSIPQGDSGANVLTF TGTGCCAGTAGTATCCCACAGGGGGACTCTGGGGCCAACGTCCTGACTTTC
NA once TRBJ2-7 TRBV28 CASSPGSTYEQYF TGTGCCAGCAGCCCGGGATCTACCTACGAGCAGTACTTC
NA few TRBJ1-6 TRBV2 CASIALQGNSPLHF TGTGCCAGCATCGCTCTCCAGGGTAATTCACCCCTCCACTTT
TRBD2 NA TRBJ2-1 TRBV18 CASSPTSGRGNEQFF TGTGCCAGCTCGCCGACTAGCGGGAGGGGTAATGAGCAGTTCTTC
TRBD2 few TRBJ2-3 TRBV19 CASSPGAGGRADTQYF TGTGCCAGTAGTCCGGGAGCGGGAGGGAGGGCAGATACGCAGTATTTT
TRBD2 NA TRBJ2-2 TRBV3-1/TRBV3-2 CASSQVKLAGVGGELFF TGTGCCAGCAGCCAAGTGAAGCTAGCGGGAGTCGGTGGGGAGCTGTTTTTT
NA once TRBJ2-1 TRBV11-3 CASSPREGNEQFF TGTGCCAGCAGCCCCCGAGAGGGCAATGAGCAGTTCTTC
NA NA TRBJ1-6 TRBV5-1 CASSLGQGRRTPLHF TGCGCCAGCAGCTTGGGGCAGGGGCGCCGAACACCCCTCCACTTT
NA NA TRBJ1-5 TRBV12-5 CASSKGWGNQPQHF TGTGCTAGTTCTAAGGGGTGGGGCAATCAGCCCCAGCATTTT
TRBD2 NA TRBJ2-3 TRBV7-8 CASSLLGGSDTQYF TGTGCCAGCAGCTTGTTGGGGGGGTCGGATACGCAGTATTTT
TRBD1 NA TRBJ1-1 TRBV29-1 CSVSGQGMNTEAFF TGCAGCGTATCGGGACAGGGGATGAACACTGAAGCTTTCTTT
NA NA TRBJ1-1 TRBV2 CASMTRANTEAFF TGTGCCAGCATGACCAGGGCGAACACTGAAGCTTTCTTT
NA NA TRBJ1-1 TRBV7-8 CASSRHQLNTEAFF TGTGCCAGCAGTCGACACCAACTGAACACTGAAGCTTTCTTT
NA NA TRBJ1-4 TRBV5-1 CASSTGGGEKLFF TGCGCCAGCAGCACGGGGGGCGGTGAAAAACTGTTTTTT
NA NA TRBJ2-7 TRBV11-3 CASSLGGDSPFEQYF TGTGCCAGCAGCTTAGGGGGGGACAGTCCTTTCGAGCAGTACTTC
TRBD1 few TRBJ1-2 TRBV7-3 CASSTGTGSPYGYTF TGTGCCAGCAGCACCGGGACAGGGAGTCCCTATGGCTACACCTTC
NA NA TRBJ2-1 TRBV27 CASSLASLQGLDEQFF TGTGCCAGCAGTTTAGCATCCCTGCAGGGACTCGATGAGCAGTTCTTC
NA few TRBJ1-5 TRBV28 CASSFGDYARPQHF TGTGCCAGCAGTTTCGGGGATTATGCTAGGCCCCAGCATTTT
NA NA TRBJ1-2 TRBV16 CASSQSGQSNYGYTF TGTGCCAGCAGCCAATCGGGGCAGAGCAACTATGGCTACACCTTC
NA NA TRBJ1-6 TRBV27 CASSPEGSSYNSPLHF TGTGCCAGCAGCCCAGAGGGAAGCTCCTATAATTCACCCCTCCACTTT
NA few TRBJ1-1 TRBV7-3 CASSEYRNTEAFF TGTGCCAGCAGCGAATACAGGAACACTGAAGCTTTCTTT
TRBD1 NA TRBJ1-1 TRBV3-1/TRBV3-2 CASSHTGTGNTEAFF TGTGCCAGCAGCCACACCGGGACAGGGAACACTGAAGCTTTCTTT
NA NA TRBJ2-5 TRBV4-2 CASSQDRGSQETQYF TGTGCCAGCAGCCAAGATAGGGGCAGTCAAGAGACCCAGTACTTC
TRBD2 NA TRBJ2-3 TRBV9 CASSASGRTDTQYF TGTGCCAGCAGTGCTAGCGGACGCACAGATACGCAGTATTTT
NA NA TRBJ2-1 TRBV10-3 CAISGRGMEQFF TGTGCCATCAGTGGGCGGGGAATGGAGCAGTTCTTC
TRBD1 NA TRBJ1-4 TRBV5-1 CASSLGQGAIYGEKLFF TGCGCCAGCAGCCTGGGACAGGGGGCCATTTATGGTGAAAAACTGTTTTTT
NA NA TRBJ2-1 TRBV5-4 CASSGSSYNEQFF TGTGCCAGCAGCGGTAGCTCCTACAATGAGCAGTTCTTC